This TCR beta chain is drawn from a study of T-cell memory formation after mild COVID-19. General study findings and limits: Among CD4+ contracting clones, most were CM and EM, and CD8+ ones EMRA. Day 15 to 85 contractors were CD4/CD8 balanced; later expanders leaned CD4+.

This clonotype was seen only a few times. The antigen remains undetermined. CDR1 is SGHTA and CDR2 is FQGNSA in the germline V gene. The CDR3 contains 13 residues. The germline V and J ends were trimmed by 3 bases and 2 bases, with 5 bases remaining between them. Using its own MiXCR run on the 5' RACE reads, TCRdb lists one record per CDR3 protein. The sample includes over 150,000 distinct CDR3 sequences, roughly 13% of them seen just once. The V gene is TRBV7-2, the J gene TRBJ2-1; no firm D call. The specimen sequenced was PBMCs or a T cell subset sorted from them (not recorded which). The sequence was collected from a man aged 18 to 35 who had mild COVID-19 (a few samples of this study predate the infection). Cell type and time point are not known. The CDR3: CASSLHPYNEQFF. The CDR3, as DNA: TGTGCCAGCAGCTTGCATCCCTACAATGAGCAGTTCTTC.